Reported below is one T cell receptor (beta chain). Its antigen specificity is not known. Base quality data are lacking; no much larger clone is found one base away. The collaborating institutions used their own protocols to collect whole blood in K2EDTA tubes. For TCRbeta analysis, collaborator samples were shipped as frozen whole blood, as isolated PBMCs, or as DNA extracted from either sample type. These data belong to a study of blood T cell repertoires in COVID-19 (dated by TCRdb to 2020 to 2021). For context, the study as a whole: Samples covering the acute and convalescent phases of COVID-19 were provided by collaborators in the United States, Italy and Spain. The prospective study material was composed of cDNA or gDNA derived from T cells, B-cell-depleted T cells, or PBMCs. Deeply sampled blood TCRbeta repertoires from subjects exposed to, actively infected with, or recovered from COVID-19 were included in the dataset. The repertoires were released in a freely available public database intended as a resource for research on the immune response to SARS-CoV-2. Samples came from the ongoing ImmuneRACE study (first 160 participants) plus 1,254 subjects from 6 global collaborators. Sample metadata almost always included a de-identified subject ID, COVID-19 status, age in years and sex. HLA class I and class II types, where available, came from metadata supplied by the sample provider rather than from assay-based typing.

TCRbeta CDR3 regions were amplified from genomic DNA by means of the immunoSEQ Assay, a bias-controlled multiplex PCR. As for the authors' bioinformatics: The number of nucleated cells in each sample was estimated by amplification of reference gene primers within the assay. Sequence reads were collapsed and filtered to measure the absolute abundance of every unique TCRbeta CDR3 rearrangement. For each sample, productive Simpson clonality was calculated as the square root of Simpson's diversity index across productive rearrangements. The table was pulled from immuneACCESS by TCRdb, which kept in-frame rearrangements only. Such tables lose some clones; where checked, under half of the loss comes from unresolved V genes, and the rest has no known cause. For V, J and clone size, that table is used; D and trimming come from the DNA. The sample contains about 44,000 clones, about nine tenths of them found a single time. The top ten constitute around 25% of the sample.

What the work shows at the level of the full study, not this receptor alone: Clinical and demographic metadata were provided uncurated, with the amount varying by source and participant.

The CDR3 spans 15 residues, from the cysteine through the phenylalanine. The CDR3 DNA has 45 bases and is translated from base 1. V lost 1 base and J lost 3 bases; the stretch between them is 10 bases long. Based on the germline V gene, the CDR1 and CDR2 sequences are SNHLY and FYNNEI. The sequence links TRBV2 to TRBJ2-1, and TRBD2 may be the D gene, going by 6 matching bases. The material sequenced was peripheral blood. The source of this sequence is a woman of 80 years or more in a cohort sampled during active or convalescent COVID-19. The sequenced DNA: TGTGCCAGCAGTGAAGAGCGGGCGGGCTACAATGAGCAGTTCTTC. This sequence encodes CASSEERAGYNEQFF.